A selection of T cell receptor beta chains follows, all from one sample in a study of T cell responses to AZD1222 COVID-19 vaccine. The repertoire was sequenced with immunoSEQ multiplex PCR; TCRdb's copy has only in-frame clones and lacks some. The sample includes about 140,000 clones, 90% to 95% of them seen just once. Specimen: peripheral blood, collected after recovery from COVID-19. Every receptor here comes from an adult who had recovered from COVID-19. The CDR3 runs from the conserved cysteine through the conserved F or W. The D gene is left open where the match is weak. Only part of the rows carry a size: once, few, many, or a class if the clone is expanded.

cdr3_nt,cdr3_aa,d_call,clone_size,cdr3_length,v_call,j_call
TGTGCCAGCAGCCAAGCAGCTATGAACACTGAAGCTTTCTTT,CASSQAAMNTEAFF,-,-,14,TRBV3-1/TRBV3-2,TRBJ1-1
TGTGCCAGCAGCTTGAGGGTCAGGCCTGGAAACACCATATATTTT,CASSLRVRPGNTIYF,-,-,15,TRBV5-8,TRBJ1-3
TGTGCCAGCAGTGTCGACAGGGGAGGCTACGAGCAGTACTTC,CASSVDRGGYEQYF,TRBD1,-,14,TRBV2,TRBJ2-7
TGTGCCAGCAGCCCCCCCGGGGCCTACGAGCAGTACTTC,CASSPPGAYEQYF,-,-,13,TRBV11-3,TRBJ2-7
TGCGCCAGCAGCTTAGGGGAGTCTGGGGCCAACGTCCTGACTTTC,CASSLGESGANVLTF,-,-,15,TRBV5-1,TRBJ2-6
TGTGCCAGCGGGAGGGATCAAGAGACCCAGTACTTC,CASGRDQETQYF,TRBD2,-,12,TRBV5-5,TRBJ2-5
TGTGCCAGCATCCATGGGGCGAGAGGAGCTTTCTTT,CASIHGARGAFF,-,-,12,TRBV28,TRBJ1-1
TGTGCCAGCACCCCGGCGGGGGACTCTTACACTGAAGCTTTCTTT,CASTPAGDSYTEAFF,-,-,15,TRBV13,TRBJ1-1
TGTGCCAGCAGTGACTCTGCCAGGGGGCGGGCGAACACCGGGGAGCTGTTTTTT,CASSDSARGRANTGELFF,TRBD1,-,18,TRBV6-4,TRBJ2-2
TGTGCCAGCGCTGGCAGGGGGCCGACAGATACGCAGTATTTT,CASAGRGPTDTQYF,TRBD1,-,14,TRBV6-5,TRBJ2-3
TGTGCCTGGAGCGAGGAAAACAATCAGCCCCAGCATTTT,CAWSEENNQPQHF,-,-,13,TRBV30,TRBJ1-5
TGTGCCACCAGTGAACCCGGGACTAGACCCTACAATGAGCAGTTCTTC,CATSEPGTRPYNEQFF,TRBD2,-,16,TRBV24-1,TRBJ2-1
TGTGCCAGCAGCGCGGGTCTTATGACGAACACTGAAGCTTTCTTT,CASSAGLMTNTEAFF,-,-,15,TRBV9,TRBJ1-1
TGTGCCAGCAGTTTCGGACGCCACGTTGTGCCCCAGCATTTT,CASSFGRHVVPQHF,-,-,14,TRBV28,TRBJ1-5
TGTGCCAGCAGCCAAGGACAGGGAAAGAATGGCTACACCTTC,CASSQGQGKNGYTF,TRBD1,-,14,TRBV4-2,TRBJ1-2
TGTGCCAGCAGCCCGAGGGACAGGATCAATGAGCAGTTCTTC,CASSPRDRINEQFF,TRBD1,-,14,TRBV7-3,TRBJ2-1
TGTGCCAGCACTCGAGTGTGGACTGAAGCTTTCTTT,CASTRVWTEAFF,-,-,12,TRBV28,TRBJ1-1
TGTGCCAGTAGTACCCTGGACACCCGTTACGAGCAGTACTTC,CASSTLDTRYEQYF,-,-,14,TRBV19,TRBJ2-7
TGTGCCAGCAAGGCATTAAGGATAGCTAATGAAAAACTGTTTTTT,CASKALRIANEKLFF,-,-,15,TRBV27,TRBJ1-4
TGTGCCAGCAGCTTAGACCCGCTTTATACCTACGAGCAGTACTTC,CASSLDPLYTYEQYF,-,-,15,TRBV28,TRBJ2-7
TGTGCCAGCAGCCAAGATGGACTAAGCACAGATACGCAGTATTTT,CASSQDGLSTDTQYF,-,-,15,TRBV14,TRBJ2-3
TGTGCCAGTAGTGCCCGAGATGTGCCCGGGCCAAGGGGCAATCAGCCCCAGCATTTT,CASSARDVPGPRGNQPQHF,-,-,19,TRBV19,TRBJ1-5
TGTGCCAGCAGTCGCTCGATAGGACAGGGGGACGAAAAACTGTTTTTT,CASSRSIGQGDEKLFF,TRBD1,-,16,TRBV28,TRBJ1-4
TGTGCCAGCAGCCCACTTACTGGACAGGGGAGAGAGACCCAGTACTTC,CASSPLTGQGRETQYF,TRBD1,-,16,TRBV7-2,TRBJ2-5
TGTGCCAGCGCCCCAGGGGTGTCAGGGACCCAGTACTTC,CASAPGVSGTQYF,-,-,13,TRBV7-8,TRBJ2-5
TGTGCCAGCAGCCAGGACGGGTATAGCAATCAGCCCCAGCATTTT,CASSQDGYSNQPQHF,-,-,15,TRBV3-1/TRBV3-2,TRBJ1-5
TGCGCCAGCAGCTTGCTCAATTCACCCCTCCACTTT,CASSLLNSPLHF,-,-,12,TRBV5-1,TRBJ1-6
TGTGCCAGCAGCTTATCAACAGGTGATGGGGCCCAGCATTTT,CASSLSTGDGAQHF,-,-,14,TRBV7-2,TRBJ1-5
TGCAGTGCTAGTGCCTTTACGTCCTACGAGCAGTACTTC,CSASAFTSYEQYF,-,-,13,TRBV20-1,TRBJ2-7
TGTGCCAGCAGTTTCTCGGGACGGAAAAACAATGAGCAGTTCTTC,CASSFSGRKNNEQFF,-,-,15,TRBV28,TRBJ2-1
TGTGCCACCAGCAGAGATCGGAGGGTTATGAACACTGAAGCTTTCTTT,CATSRDRRVMNTEAFF,-,once,16,TRBV15,TRBJ1-1
TGTGCCAGCAGCCAAGGGACTTCTTCCTACGAGCAGTACTTC,CASSQGTSSYEQYF,-,-,14,TRBV3-1/TRBV3-2,TRBJ2-7
TGTGCCACCTCCCCCGTGGGCGACTCCTACGAGCAGTACTTC,CATSPVGDSYEQYF,-,-,14,TRBV15,TRBJ2-7
TGTGCCAGCAACACAGGGTGGAAAGAGACCCAGTACTTC,CASNTGWKETQYF,-,-,13,TRBV28,TRBJ2-5
TGTGCCAGCAGCCAAACGTCTGCTAACTATGGCTACACCTTC,CASSQTSANYGYTF,-,-,14,TRBV3-1/TRBV3-2,TRBJ1-2
TGTGCCAGCAGCACGCCCTGGGACTACCAGGGCCGAAATCGAAATGAGCAGTTCTTC,CASSTPWDYQGRNRNEQFF,TRBD2,-,19,TRBV7-3,TRBJ2-1
TGCGCCAGCAGCCCTCTCGTCGGCCCAGCTGGAAACACCATATATTTT,CASSPLVGPAGNTIYF,-,-,16,TRBV5-1,TRBJ1-3
TGTGCCAGCTCACGACAGGGTTTCAATGGCTACACCTTC,CASSRQGFNGYTF,TRBD1,-,13,TRBV18,TRBJ1-2
TGTGCCAGCAGTTTATACGGGGGTGAGCAGTTCTTC,CASSLYGGEQFF,-,-,12,TRBV27,TRBJ2-1
TGTGCCATCAGTGAGTCGGGGACACGGGCCTACAATGAGCAGTTCTTC,CAISESGTRAYNEQFF,-,-,16,TRBV10-3,TRBJ2-1